These T cell receptor beta chains were read from a single sample in a study of T cells in Graves' hyperthyroidism and ophthalmopathy. Using its own MiXCR run on the multiplex PCR reads, TCRdb lists one record per CDR3 protein. The table shows about 600,000 distinct CDR3 sequences, with approximately 15% occurring only once. Sequencing was performed on blood. These receptors were obtained from a woman between 18 and 29 years old with Graves' ophthalmopathy. CDR3s include the opening cysteine and the closing phenylalanine or tryptophan. D genes are given only for firm matches. Not all rows give a size; the values are once, few, many and, for expanded clones, a class.

j_call d_call clone_size cdr3_length v_call cdr3_nt cdr3_aa
TRBJ1-1 . many 13 TRBV27 TGTGCCAGCAGTCACACAGGGAACACTGAAGCTTTCTTT CASSHTGNTEAFF
TRBJ2-7 . many 16 TRBV20-1 TGCAGTGCTAGAGATCCTGGAGGGAGTCCTTATGGGGAGCAGTACTTC CSARDPGGSPYGEQYF
TRBJ1-1 . many 13 TRBV2 TGTGCCAGCAAGGCAGGACGGAACACTGAAGCTTTCTTT CASKAGRNTEAFF
TRBJ1-5 . few 13 TRBV30 TGTGCCTGGGGGACCCAAGGCAATCAGCCCCAGCATTTT CAWGTQGNQPQHF
TRBJ2-7 . many 17 TRBV6-2/TRBV6-3 TGTGCCAGCAGTTATTACCAAAAAAAGGACACAATGCACGAGCAGTACTTC CASSYYQKKDTMHEQYF
TRBJ2-7 TRBD2 many 15 TRBV12-3/TRBV12-4 TGTGCCAGCAGTTTTACGGGAGGGCCCCTCTCCGAGCAGTACTTC CASSFTGGPLSEQYF
TRBJ2-3 . many 18 TRBV6-2/TRBV6-3 TGTGCCAGCAGTTACCCCTGGGACTCCCCGGTGGAGTCAGATACGCAGTATTTT CASSYPWDSPVESDTQYF
TRBJ2-2 TRBD2 many 16 TRBV19 TGTGCCAGTAGTCTCCGACTAGCGGCGAACACCGGGGAGCTGTTTTTT CASSLRLAANTGELFF
TRBJ2-3 TRBD2 many 14 TRBV27 TGTGCCAGCCGGGTTAGCGGGAGCTCAGATACGCAGTATTTT CASRVSGSSDTQYF
TRBJ2-1 . many 15 TRBV28 TGTGCCAGCAGTTTTAGGGAGGTCTCCTACAATGAGCAGTTCTTC CASSFREVSYNEQFF
TRBJ2-1 TRBD2 many 16 TRBV19 TGTGCCAGTAGTATCGGTGCGGGAGCCTCCTACAATGAGCAGTTCTTC CASSIGAGASYNEQFF
TRBJ1-4 . many 15 TRBV20-1 TGCAGTGCTAGAGATCGGGGGGACGGGGAGGAAAAACTGTTTTTT CSARDRGDGEEKLFF
TRBJ2-7 . many 15 TRBV6-1 TGTGCCAGCAGCGGGAACCCGACGGTCTCCTACGAGCAGTACTTC CASSGNPTVSYEQYF
TRBJ1-2 . many 13 TRBV20-1 TGCAGTGCTAGAGATCTTGAGAACTATGGCTACACCTTC CSARDLENYGYTF
TRBJ2-7 TRBD2 . 16 TRBV20-1 TGCAGTGCCCCAGAGGTAGCGGGAGGTGTTGGGTACGAGCAGTACTTC CSAPEVAGGVGYEQYF
TRBJ2-1 TRBD2 many 18 TRBV5-1 TGCGCCAGCAGCCCGGACAGGGCCGGGACTAGCGGCTACAATGAGCAGTTCTTC CASSPDRAGTSGYNEQFF
TRBJ1-5 . few 14 TRBV29-1 TGCAGCGTCCGCGAACAGGGCTCGAATCAGCCCCAGCATTTT CSVREQGSNQPQHF
TRBJ1-2 TRBD1 many 14 TRBV11-1 TGTGCCAGCAGCGCAGGGGGTGTTAACTATGGCTACACCTTC CASSAGGVNYGYTF
TRBJ1-1 TRBD1 many 13 TRBV30 TGTGCCTGGAGGGCAGGGGGCGGCACTGAAGCTTTCTTT CAWRAGGGTEAFF
TRBJ2-7 TRBD2 few 18 TRBV20-1 TGCAGTGCTAGGTCGGACGGTAGGACTAGCGGGGCTTCCTACGAGCAGTACTTC CSARSDGRTSGASYEQYF
TRBJ2-7 TRBD1 many 15 TRBV20-1 TGCAGTGCCCAAAGGGCCGCGGACAGGCAATACGAGCAGTACTTC CSAQRAADRQYEQYF
TRBJ1-2 . many 14 TRBV27 TGTGCCAGCAGTTTATCGAGGGTCCAACGATACTACACCTTC CASSLSRVQRYYTF
TRBJ2-3 . . 16 TRBV12-3/TRBV12-4 TGTGCCAGCAGTCTTTCTTTCCCGGGCCCCACAGATACGCAGTATTTT CASSLSFPGPTDTQYF
TRBJ2-5 TRBD1 . 16 TRBV5-1 TGCGCCAGCTCGAATCCACCGGGACAGGGCGAAGAGACCCAGTACTTC CASSNPPGQGEETQYF
TRBJ2-5 TRBD2 many 15 TRBV19 TGTGCCTCCGGGGTAGCGGGAGCCGGCCAAGAGACCCAGTACTTC CASGVAGAGQETQYF
TRBJ2-5 TRBD1 few 16 TRBV5-1 TGCGCCAGCAGCTTGGATCCCCAGGGGGCCCAAGAGACCCAGTACTTC CASSLDPQGAQETQYF
TRBJ1-1 TRBD1 many 14 TRBV6-1 TGTGCCAGCAGTTCCGGGACAGGGGGCAGAGAAGCTTTCTTT CASSSGTGGREAFF
TRBJ2-7 . few 14 TRBV20-1 TGCAGTGCTAGAGAATCGGGAGTTTGGCACGAGCAGTACTTC CSARESGVWHEQYF
TRBJ2-5 . many 12 TRBV2 TGTGCCATAAGACTACACCAAGAGACCCAGTACTTC CAIRLHQETQYF
TRBJ2-3 . few 14 TRBV20-1 TGCAGTGCCCCGAGAAGCTTCGGTGTAGATACGCAGTATTTT CSAPRSFGVDTQYF
TRBJ2-3 TRBD2 many 16 TRBV28 TGTGCCAGCAGTATGGGACTAGCGGTGGGCACAGATACGCAGTATTTT CASSMGLAVGTDTQYF
TRBJ2-5 TRBD2 . 17 TRBV6-1 TGTGCCAGCAGACGAGGACTAGCGGTCAGGTACCAAGAGACCCAGTACTTC CASRRGLAVRYQETQYF
TRBJ1-1 . many 11 TRBV30 TGTGCCTGGAGTGTTACTGATAAAGCTTTCTTT CAWSVTDKAFF
TRBJ1-2 . many 18 TRBV12-3/TRBV12-4 TGTGCCAGCCCGCACGTTCTTGTCGGTTATAGAGCTAACTATGGCTACACCTTC CASPHVLVGYRANYGYTF
TRBJ1-1 . few 14 TRBV18 TGTGCCAGCTCACCCGGGGTGGGGAGGCCTGAAGCTTTCTTT CASSPGVGRPEAFF
TRBJ1-1 . . 15 TRBV24-1 TGTGCCACCAGTGATTCCGGGGACGGGAACACTGAAGCTTTCTTT CATSDSGDGNTEAFF
TRBJ2-7 TRBD1 many 14 TRBV7-8 TGTGCCAGCACCTCGGACAGGGCCCCCTACGAGCAGTACTTC CASTSDRAPYEQYF
TRBJ1-6 . once 16 TRBV18 TGTGCCAGCTCACCCCGGGGAGTCGGAGACAATTCACCCCTCCACTTT CASSPRGVGDNSPLHF
TRBJ1-5 . . 14 TRBV20-1 TGCAGTGCTACTCAAAGCCTTAGCAATCAGCCCCAGCATTTT CSATQSLSNQPQHF
TRBJ2-1 TRBD2 few 16 TRBV19 TGTGCCAGTAGTATCCCTAGCGGGAGCTCCTACAATGAGCAGTTCTTC CASSIPSGSSYNEQFF
TRBJ2-2 . . 15 TRBV29-1 TGCAGCGTTGATTATGGGGGCTCGAACACCGGGGAGCTGTTTTTT CSVDYGGSNTGELFF
TRBJ1-5 . . 13 TRBV24-1 TGTGCCCCCTCCCTTTATAGCAATCAGCCCCAGCATTTT CAPSLYSNQPQHF
TRBJ1-5 TRBD1 few 15 TRBV19 TGTGCCAGTAATCTTGGGACAGGCGGGAATCAGCCCCAGCATTTT CASNLGTGGNQPQHF
TRBJ2-5 . . 14 TRBV20-1 TGCAGTGCGGCGGGGCCGGGAAGCGGAGAGACCCAGTACTTC CSAAGPGSGETQYF
TRBJ2-1 TRBD2 many 15 TRBV11-2 TGTGCCAGCAGATTAGCGGGAGGTCCTGGGAATGAGCAGTTCTTC CASRLAGGPGNEQFF
TRBJ2-3 TRBD2 many 14 TRBV2 TGTGCCAGCAGTATCGCGACTAGCGCAGATACGCAGTATTTT CASSIATSADTQYF
TRBJ1-2 TRBD1 many 19 TRBV28 TGTGCCAGCAGTTCAGAAATCCGGGACAGGGGATGGAAGAACTATGGCTACACCTTC CASSSEIRDRGWKNYGYTF
TRBJ2-1 . many 14 TRBV7-9 TGTGCCAGCAGCTTGCGGGACATACACAATGAGCAGTTCTTC CASSLRDIHNEQFF
TRBJ2-3 . many 13 TRBV29-1 TGCAGCGTTGAGAACAGGAGGTCAGATACGCAGTATTTT CSVENRRSDTQYF